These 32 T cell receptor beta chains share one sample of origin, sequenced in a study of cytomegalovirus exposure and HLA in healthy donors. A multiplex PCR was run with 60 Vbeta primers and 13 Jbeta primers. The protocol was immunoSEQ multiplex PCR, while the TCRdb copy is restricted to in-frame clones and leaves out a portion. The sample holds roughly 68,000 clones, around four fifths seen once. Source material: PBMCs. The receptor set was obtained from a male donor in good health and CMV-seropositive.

CDR3 DNA sequence: TGTGCCAGCAGTTTGACACGATCCTACGAGCAGTACTTC. Its translation: CASSLTRSYEQYF. The gene calls are TRBV27 and TRBJ2-5; D remains ambiguous. The J call may be in error: the DNA end matches TRBJ2-7 better. CDR3 length equals 13 residues. CDR1 and CDR2 (germline): MNHEY, SMNVEV (reference sequence).

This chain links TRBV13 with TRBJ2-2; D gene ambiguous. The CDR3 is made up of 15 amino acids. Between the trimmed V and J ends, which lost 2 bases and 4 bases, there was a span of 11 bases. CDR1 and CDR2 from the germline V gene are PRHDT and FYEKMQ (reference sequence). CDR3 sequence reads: CASSLPSEATGELFF. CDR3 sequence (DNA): TGTGCCAGCAGCTTACCATCCGAGGCCACCGGGGAGCTGTTTTTT.

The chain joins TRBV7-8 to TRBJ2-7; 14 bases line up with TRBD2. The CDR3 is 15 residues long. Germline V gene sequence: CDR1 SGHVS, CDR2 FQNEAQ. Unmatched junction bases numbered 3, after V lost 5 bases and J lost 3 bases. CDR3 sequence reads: CASSAGTSGGYEQYF. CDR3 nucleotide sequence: TGTGCCAGCAGCGCCGGGACTAGCGGGGGCTACGAGCAGTACTTC.

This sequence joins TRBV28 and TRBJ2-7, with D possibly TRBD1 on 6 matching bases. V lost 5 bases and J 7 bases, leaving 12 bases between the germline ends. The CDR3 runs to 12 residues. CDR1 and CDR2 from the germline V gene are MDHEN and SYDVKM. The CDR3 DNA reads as TGTGCCAGCAGTACCGGGACATCAGAGCAGTACTTC. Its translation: CASSTGTSEQYF.

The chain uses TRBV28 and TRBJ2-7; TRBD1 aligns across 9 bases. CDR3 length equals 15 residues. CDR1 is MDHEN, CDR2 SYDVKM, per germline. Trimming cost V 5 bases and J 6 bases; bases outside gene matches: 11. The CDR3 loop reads CASSPRGQGLGEQYF. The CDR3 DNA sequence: TGTGCCAGCAGTCCCCGTGGACAGGGGTTAGGCGAGCAGTACTTC.

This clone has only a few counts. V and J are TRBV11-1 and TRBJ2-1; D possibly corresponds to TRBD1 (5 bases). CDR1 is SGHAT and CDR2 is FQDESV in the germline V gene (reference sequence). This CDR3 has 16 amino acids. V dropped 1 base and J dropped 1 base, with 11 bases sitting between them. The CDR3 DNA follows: TGTGCCAGCAGCTTAGAGGCGGCAGGGTCCTACAATGAGCAGTTCTTC. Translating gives CASSLEAAGSYNEQFF.

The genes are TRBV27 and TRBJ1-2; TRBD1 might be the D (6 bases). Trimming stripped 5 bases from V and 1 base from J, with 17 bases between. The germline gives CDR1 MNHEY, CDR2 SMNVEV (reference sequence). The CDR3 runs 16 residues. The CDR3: CASSPSTGLNNYGYTF. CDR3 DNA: TGTGCCAGCAGTCCCTCGACAGGATTGAATAACTATGGCTACACCTTC.

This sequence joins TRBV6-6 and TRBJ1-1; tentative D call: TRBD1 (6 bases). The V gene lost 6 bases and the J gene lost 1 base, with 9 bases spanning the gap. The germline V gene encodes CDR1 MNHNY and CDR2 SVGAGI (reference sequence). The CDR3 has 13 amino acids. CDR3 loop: CASSVGQNTEAFF. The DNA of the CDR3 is TGTGCCAGCAGCGTGGGACAGAACACTGAAGCTTTCTTT.

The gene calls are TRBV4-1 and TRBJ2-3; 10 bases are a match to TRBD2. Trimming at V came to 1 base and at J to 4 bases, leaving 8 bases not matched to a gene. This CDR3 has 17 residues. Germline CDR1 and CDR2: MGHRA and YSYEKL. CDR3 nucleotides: TGCGCCAGCAGCCAAGGGAAGGCTAGCGGGGGTTCAGATACGCAGTATTTT. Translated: CASSQGKASGGSDTQYF.

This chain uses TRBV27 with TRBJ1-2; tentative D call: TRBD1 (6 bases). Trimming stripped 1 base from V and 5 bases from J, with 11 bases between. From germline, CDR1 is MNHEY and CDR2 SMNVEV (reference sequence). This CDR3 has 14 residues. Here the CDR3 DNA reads TGTGCCAGCAGTTTATTAGGGACACGATATGGCTACACCTTC. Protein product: CASSLLGTRYGYTF.

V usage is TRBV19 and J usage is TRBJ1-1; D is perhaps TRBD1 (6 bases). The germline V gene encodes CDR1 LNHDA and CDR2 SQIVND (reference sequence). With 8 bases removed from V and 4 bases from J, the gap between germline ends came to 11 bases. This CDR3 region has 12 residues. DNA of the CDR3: TGTGCCAGTGGACAGATAATCACTGAAGCTTTCTTT. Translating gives CASGQIITEAFF.

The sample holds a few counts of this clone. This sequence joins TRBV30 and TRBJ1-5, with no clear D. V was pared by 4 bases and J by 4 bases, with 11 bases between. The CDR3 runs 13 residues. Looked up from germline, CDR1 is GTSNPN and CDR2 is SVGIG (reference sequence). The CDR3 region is CAWNLQPNQPQHF. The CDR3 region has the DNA TGTGCCTGGAACTTACAGCCGAATCAGCCCCAGCATTTT. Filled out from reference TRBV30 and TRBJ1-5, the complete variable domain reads SQTIHQWPATLVQPVGSPLSLECTVEGTSNPNLYWYRQAAGRGLQLLFYSVGIGQISSEVPQNLSASRPQDRQFILSSKKLLLSDSGFYLCAWNLQPNQPQHFGDGTRLSIL.

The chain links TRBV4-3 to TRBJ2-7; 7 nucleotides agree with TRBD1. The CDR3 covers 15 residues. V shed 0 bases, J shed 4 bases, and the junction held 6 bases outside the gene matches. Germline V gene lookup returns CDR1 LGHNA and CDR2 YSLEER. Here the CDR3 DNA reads TGCGCCAGCAGCCAAGACCGGCAGGGGGTTTACGAGCAGTACTTC. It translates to CASSQDRQGVYEQYF.

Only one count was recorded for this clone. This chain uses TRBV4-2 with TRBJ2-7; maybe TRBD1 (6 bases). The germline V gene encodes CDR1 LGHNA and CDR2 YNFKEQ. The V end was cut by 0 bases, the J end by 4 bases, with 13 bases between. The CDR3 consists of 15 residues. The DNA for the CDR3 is TGTGCCAGCAGCCAAGATCTTGGGACACCATACGAGCAGTACTTC. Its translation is CASSQDLGTPYEQYF.

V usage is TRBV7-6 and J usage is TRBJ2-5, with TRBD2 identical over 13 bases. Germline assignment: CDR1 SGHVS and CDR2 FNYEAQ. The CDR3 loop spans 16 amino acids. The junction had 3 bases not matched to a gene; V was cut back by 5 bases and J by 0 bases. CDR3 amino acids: CASSTGLAGDQETQYF. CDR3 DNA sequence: TGTGCCAGCAGCACTGGACTAGCGGGGGACCAAGAGACCCAGTACTTC.

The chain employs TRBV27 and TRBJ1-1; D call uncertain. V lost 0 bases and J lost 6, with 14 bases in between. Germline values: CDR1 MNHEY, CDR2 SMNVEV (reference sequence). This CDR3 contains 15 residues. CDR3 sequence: CASSLSPMGGSEAFF. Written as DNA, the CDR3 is TGTGCCAGCAGTTTATCGCCTATGGGAGGGTCTGAAGCTTTCTTT.

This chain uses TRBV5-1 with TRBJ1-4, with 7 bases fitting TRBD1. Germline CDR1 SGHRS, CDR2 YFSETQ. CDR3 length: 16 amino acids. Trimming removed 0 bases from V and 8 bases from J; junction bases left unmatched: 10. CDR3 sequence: CASSLAGGSYPEKLFF. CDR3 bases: TGCGCCAGCAGCTTGGCAGGGGGGTCCTATCCAGAAAAACTGTTTTTT.

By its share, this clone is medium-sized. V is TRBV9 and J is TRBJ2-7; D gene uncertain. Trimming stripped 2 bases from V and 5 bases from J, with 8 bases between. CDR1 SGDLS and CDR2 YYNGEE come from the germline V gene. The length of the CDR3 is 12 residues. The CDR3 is CASSVDNHEQYF. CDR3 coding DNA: TGTGCCAGCAGCGTCGACAACCACGAGCAGTACTTC.

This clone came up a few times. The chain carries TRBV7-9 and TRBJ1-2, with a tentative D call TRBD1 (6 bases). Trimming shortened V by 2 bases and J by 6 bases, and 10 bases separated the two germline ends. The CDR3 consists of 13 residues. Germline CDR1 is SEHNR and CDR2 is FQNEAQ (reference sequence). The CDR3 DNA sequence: TGTGCCAGCAGCTTAACAGGGCCCAATGGCTACACCTTC. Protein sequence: CASSLTGPNGYTF.

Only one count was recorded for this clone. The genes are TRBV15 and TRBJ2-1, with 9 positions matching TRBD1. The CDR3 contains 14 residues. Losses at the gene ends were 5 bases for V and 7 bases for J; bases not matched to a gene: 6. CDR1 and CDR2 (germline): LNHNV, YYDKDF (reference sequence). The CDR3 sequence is CATSRGGQGNEQFF. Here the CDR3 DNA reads TGTGCCACCAGCCGAGGGGGACAGGGAAATGAGCAGTTCTTC. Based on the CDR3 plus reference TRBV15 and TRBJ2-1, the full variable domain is DAMVIQNPRYQVTQFGKPVTLSCSQTLNHNVMYWYQQKSSQAPKLLFHYYDKDFNNEADTPDNFQSRRPNTSFCFLDIRSPGLGDTAMYLCATSRGGQGNEQFFGPGTRLTVL.

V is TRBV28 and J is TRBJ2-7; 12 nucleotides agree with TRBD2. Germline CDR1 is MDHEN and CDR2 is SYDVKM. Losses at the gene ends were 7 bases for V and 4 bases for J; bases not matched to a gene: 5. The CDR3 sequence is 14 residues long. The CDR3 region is CASTLAGGLYEQYF. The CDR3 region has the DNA TGTGCCAGCACCCTAGCGGGGGGGCTTTACGAGCAGTACTTC.

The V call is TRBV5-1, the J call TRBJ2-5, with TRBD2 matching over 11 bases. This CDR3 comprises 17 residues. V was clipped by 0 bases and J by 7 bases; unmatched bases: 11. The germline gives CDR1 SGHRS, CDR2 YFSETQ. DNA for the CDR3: TGCGCCAGCAGCTTGGATACTAGCGGGGGTTCCGGGAGGACCCAGTACTTC. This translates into CASSLDTSGGSGRTQYF.

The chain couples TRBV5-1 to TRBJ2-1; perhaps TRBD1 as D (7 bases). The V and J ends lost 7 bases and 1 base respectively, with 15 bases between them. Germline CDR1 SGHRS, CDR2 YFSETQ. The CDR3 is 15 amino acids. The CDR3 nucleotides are TGCGCCAGCGGCGGAGGGGACAGATCCTACAATGAGCAGTTCTTC. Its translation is CASGGGDRSYNEQFF.

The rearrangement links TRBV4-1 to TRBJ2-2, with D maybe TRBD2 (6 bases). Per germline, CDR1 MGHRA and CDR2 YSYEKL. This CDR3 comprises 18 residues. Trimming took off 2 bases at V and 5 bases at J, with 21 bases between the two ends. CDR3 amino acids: CASSQTIGRRARTGELFF. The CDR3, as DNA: TGCGCCAGCAGCCAAACGATCGGAAGGAGGGCTAGGACCGGGGAGCTGTTTTTT.

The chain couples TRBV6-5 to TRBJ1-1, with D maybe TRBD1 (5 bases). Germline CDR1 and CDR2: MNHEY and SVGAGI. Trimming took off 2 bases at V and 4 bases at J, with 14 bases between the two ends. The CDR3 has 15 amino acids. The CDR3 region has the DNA TGTGCCAGCAGTTACAGTCCAGGCGGGGGCACTGAAGCTTTCTTT. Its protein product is CASSYSPGGGTEAFF.

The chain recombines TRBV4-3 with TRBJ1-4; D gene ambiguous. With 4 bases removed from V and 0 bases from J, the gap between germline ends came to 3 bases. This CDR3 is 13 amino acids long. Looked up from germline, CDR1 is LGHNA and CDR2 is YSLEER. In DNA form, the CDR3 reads TGCGCCAGCAGCCCCTCAACTAATGAAAAACTGTTTTTT. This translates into CASSPSTNEKLFF.

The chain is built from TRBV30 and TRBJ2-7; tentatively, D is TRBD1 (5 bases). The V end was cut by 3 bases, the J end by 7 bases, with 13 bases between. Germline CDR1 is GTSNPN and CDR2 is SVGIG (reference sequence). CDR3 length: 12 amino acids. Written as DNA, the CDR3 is TGTGCCTGGAGCGTTGGGGCTCGGGAGCAGTACTTC. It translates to CAWSVGAREQYF. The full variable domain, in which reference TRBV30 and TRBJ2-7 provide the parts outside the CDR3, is SQTIHQWPATLVQPVGSPLSLECTVEGTSNPNLYWYRQAAGRGLQLLFYSVGIGQISSEVPQNLSASRPQDRQFILSSKKLLLSDSGFYLCAWSVGAREQYFGPGTRLTVT.

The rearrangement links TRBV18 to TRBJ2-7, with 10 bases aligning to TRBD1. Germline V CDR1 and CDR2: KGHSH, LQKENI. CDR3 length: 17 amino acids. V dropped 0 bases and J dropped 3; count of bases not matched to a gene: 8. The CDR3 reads CASSPPITGQGVYEQYF. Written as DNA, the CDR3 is TGTGCCAGCTCACCACCGATCACCGGACAGGGGGTCTACGAGCAGTACTTC.

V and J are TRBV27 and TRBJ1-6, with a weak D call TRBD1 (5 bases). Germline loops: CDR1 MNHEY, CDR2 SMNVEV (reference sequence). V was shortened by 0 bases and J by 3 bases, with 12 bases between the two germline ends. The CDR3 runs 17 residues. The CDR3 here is CASSLSGGAIYNSPLHF. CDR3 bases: TGTGCCAGCAGTTTATCGGGCGGGGCGATCTATAATTCACCCCTCCACTTT.

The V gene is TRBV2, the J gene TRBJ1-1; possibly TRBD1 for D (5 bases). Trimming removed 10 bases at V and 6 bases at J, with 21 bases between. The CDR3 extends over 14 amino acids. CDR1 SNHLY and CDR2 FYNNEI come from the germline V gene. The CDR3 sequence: CAIHSYGGTSEAFF. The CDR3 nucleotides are TGTGCCATTCACTCCTACGGGGGTACGTCTGAAGCTTTCTTT.

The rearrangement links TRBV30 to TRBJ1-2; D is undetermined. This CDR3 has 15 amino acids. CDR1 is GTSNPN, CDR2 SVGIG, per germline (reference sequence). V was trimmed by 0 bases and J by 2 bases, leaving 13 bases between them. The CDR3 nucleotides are TGTGCCTGGAGTGTGGGTCTAGGGAGAAACTATGGCTACACCTTC. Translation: CAWSVGLGRNYGYTF.

The CDR3 protein is CASSLRYGYTF. The CDR3 region has the DNA TGTGCCAGCAGTTTGAGGTATGGCTACACCTTC. The chain recombines TRBV28 with TRBJ1-2; D unresolved. V was trimmed by 3 bases and J by 5 bases, leaving 4 bases between them. In germline, CDR1 is MDHEN, CDR2 SYDVKM. The length of the CDR3 is 11 residues.